This T cell receptor (beta chain) is from a study of T cell repertoires in cytomegalovirus infection. Overall study findings and caveats: The ex vivo response was dominated by HLA-C-restricted CMV-specific TCR beta clonotypes.

This clonotype was observed a few times. The antigen remains undetermined. TCRdb reanalysed the reads using MiXCR and keeps one entry per CDR3 protein. This sample yields approximately 550,000 distinct CDR3 sequences, of which approximately 15% are seen a single time; about 24% belongs to the top ten. Trimming removed 4 bases at V and 4 bases at J, with 13 bases between. The CDR3 consists of 15 residues. CDR1 MNHEY and CDR2 SMNVEV come from the germline V gene (reference sequence). The receptor was isolated from a human donor in good health (CMV status not recorded). Some clones in this sample may be carry-over from other donors' samples. The sample was CD8+ T cells from PBMCs. The chain recombines TRBV27 with TRBJ2-2; weak D call: TRBD1 (6 bases). CDR3 nucleotide sequence: TGTGCCAGCAGTTACAAAGGGGGTGCCACCGGGGAGCTGTTTTTT. The encoded protein is CASSYKGGATGELFF.